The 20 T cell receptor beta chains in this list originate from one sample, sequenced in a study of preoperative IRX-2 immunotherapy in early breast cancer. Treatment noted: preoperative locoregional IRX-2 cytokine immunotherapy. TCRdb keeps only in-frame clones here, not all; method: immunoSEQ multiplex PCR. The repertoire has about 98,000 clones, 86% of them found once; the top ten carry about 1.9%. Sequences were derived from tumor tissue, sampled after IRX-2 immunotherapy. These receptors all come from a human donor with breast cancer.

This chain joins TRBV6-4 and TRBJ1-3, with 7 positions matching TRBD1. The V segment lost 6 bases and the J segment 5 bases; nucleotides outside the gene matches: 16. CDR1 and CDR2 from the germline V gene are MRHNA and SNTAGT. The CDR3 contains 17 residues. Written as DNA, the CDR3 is TGTGCCAGCAGCAAATCCAGAACAGGGGTCGTGAGAAACACCATATATTTT. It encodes CASSKSRTGVVRNTIYF.

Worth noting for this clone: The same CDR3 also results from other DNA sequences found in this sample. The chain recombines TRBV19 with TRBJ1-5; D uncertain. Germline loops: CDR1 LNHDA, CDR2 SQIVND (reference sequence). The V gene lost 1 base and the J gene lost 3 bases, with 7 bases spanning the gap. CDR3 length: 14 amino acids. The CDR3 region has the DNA TGTGCCAGTAGTATAGGTACAGACAATCAGCCCCAGCATTTT. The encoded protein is CASSIGTDNQPQHF. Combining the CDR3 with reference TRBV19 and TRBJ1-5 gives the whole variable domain DGGITQSPKYLFRKEGQNVTLSCEQNLNHDAMYWYRQDPGQGLRLIYYSQIVNDFQKGDIAEGYSVSREKKESFPLTVTSAQKNPTAFYLCASSIGTDNQPQHFGDGTRLSIL.

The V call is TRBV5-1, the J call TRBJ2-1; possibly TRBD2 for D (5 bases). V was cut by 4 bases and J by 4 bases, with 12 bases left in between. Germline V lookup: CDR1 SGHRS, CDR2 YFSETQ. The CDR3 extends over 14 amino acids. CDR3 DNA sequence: TGCGCCAGCAGCCAGGAGCCGGGATACAATGAGCAGTTCTTC. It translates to CASSQEPGYNEQFF.

The CDR3 spells CASSARNSPLHF. The CDR3 coding sequence is TGTGCCAGTAGTGCTCGGAATTCACCCCTCCACTTT. This chain links TRBV19 with TRBJ1-6; D not resolved. CDR1 LNHDA and CDR2 SQIVND come from the germline V gene (reference sequence). Deletions cut 5 bases from V and 7 bases from J, with 6 bases between. This CDR3 is built from 12 residues.

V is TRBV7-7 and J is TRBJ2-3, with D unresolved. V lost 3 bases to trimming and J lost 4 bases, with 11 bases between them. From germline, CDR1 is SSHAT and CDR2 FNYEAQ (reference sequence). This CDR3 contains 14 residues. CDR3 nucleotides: TGTGCCAGCAGCTTCCACCCATCAGCAGATACGCAGTATTTT. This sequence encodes CASSFHPSADTQYF.

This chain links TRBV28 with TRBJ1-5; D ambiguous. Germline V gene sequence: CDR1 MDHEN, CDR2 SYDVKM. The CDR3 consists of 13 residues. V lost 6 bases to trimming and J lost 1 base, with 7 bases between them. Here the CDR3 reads CASSPDSNQPQHF. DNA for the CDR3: TGTGCCAGCAGCCCGGACAGCAATCAGCCCCAGCATTTT.

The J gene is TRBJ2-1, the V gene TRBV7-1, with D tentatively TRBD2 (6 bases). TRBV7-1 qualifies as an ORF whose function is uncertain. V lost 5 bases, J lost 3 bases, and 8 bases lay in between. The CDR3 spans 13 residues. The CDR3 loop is CASSPGGYNEQFF. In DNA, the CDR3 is TGTGCCAGCAGCCCCGGGGGCTACAATGAGCAGTTCTTC.

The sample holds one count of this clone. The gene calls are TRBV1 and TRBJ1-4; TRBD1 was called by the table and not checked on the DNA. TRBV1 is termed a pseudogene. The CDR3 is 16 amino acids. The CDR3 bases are TGCGCCAGCAGCCAAGAGGGCACGAACGCTAATGAAAAACTGTTTTTT. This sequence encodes CASSQEGTNANEKLFF.

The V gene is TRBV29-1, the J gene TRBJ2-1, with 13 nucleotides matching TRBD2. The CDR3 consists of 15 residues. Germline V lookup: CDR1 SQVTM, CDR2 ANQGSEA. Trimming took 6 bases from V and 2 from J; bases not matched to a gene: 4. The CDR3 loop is CSVDGTSGTYNEQFF. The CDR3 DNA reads TGCAGCGTAGACGGGACTAGCGGGACCTACAATGAGCAGTTCTTC.

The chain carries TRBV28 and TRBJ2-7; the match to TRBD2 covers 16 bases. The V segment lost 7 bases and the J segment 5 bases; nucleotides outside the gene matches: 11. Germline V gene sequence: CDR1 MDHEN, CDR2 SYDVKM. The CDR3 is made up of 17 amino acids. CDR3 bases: TGTGCCAGCAAGTCCGGGACTAGCGGGAGGGTCGCCGACGAGCAGTACTTC. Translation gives CASKSGTSGRVADEQYF.

The CDR3 DNA sequence: TGCAGCGTTGAAATATATTATGGGCGAGACACTGAAGCTTTCTTT. Protein sequence: CSVEIYYGRDTEAFF. The chain recombines TRBV29-1 with TRBJ1-1; D remains ambiguous. The CDR3 totals 15 residues. With 2 bases removed from V and 3 bases from J, the gap between germline ends came to 16 bases. Germline values: CDR1 SQVTM, CDR2 ANQGSEA.

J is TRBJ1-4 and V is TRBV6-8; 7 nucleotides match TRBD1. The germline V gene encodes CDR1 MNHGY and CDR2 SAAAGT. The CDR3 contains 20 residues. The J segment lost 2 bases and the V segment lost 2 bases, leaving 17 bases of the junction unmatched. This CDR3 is CASSYPSRGRGPCTNEKLFF. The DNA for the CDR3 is TGTGCCAGCAGTTACCCCTCCCGGGGGAGGGGGCCGTGCACTAATGAAAAACTGTTTTTT.

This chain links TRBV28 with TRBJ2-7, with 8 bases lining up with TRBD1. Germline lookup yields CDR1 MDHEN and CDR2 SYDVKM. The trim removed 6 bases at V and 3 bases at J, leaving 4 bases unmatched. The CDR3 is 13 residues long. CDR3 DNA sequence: TGTGCCAGCAGCCCGGACAGGGACTACGAGCAGTACTTC. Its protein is CASSPDRDYEQYF.

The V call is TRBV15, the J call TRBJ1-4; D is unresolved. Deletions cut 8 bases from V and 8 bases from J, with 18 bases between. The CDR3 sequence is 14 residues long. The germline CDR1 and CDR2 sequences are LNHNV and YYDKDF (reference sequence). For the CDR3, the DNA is TGTGCCACCTCCCGGGGAGGGAAAGGCGAAAAACTGTTTTTT. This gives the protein CATSRGGKGEKLFF.

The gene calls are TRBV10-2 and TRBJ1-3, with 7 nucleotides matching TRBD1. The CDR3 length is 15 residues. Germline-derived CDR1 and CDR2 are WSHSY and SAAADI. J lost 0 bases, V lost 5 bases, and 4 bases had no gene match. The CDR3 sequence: CASSWDRDSGNTIYF. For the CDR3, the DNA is TGCGCCAGCAGTTGGGACAGAGACTCTGGAAACACCATATATTTT.

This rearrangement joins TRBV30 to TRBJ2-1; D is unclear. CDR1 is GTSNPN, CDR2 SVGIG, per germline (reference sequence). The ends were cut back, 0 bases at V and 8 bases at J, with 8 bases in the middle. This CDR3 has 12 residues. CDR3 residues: CAWSVRPHEQFF. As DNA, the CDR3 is TGTGCCTGGAGTGTACGGCCTCATGAGCAGTTCTTC.

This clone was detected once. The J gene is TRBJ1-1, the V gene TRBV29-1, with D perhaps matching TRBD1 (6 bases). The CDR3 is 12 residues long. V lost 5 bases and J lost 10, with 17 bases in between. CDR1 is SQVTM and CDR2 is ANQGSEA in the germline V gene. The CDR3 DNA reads TGCAGCGTTACCAACCAGGGGTCGCGAGCTTTCTTT. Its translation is CSVTNQGSRAFF. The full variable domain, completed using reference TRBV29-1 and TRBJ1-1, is SAVISQKPSRDICQRGTSLTIQCQVDSQVTMMFWYRQQPGQSLTLIATANQGSEATYESGFVIDKFPISRPNLTFSTLTVSNMSPEDSSIYLCSVTNQGSRAFFGQGTRLTVV.

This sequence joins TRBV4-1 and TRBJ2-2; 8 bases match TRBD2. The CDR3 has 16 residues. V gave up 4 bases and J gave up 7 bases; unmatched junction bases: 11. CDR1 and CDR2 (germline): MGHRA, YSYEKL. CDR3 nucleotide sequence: TGCGCCAGCAGCCCAAGGCGGGGGGCAGTGAGCGGGGAGCTGTTTTTT. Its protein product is CASSPRRGAVSGELFF.

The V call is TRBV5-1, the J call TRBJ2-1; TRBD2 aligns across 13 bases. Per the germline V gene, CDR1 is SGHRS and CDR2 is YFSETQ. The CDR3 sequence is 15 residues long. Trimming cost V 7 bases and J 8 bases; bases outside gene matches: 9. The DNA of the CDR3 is TGCGCCAGCCATGGGGGGACTAGCGGGAATGATGAGCAGTTCTTC. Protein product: CASHGGTSGNDEQFF.

The CDR3 loop reads CASRPGQGSHEQYF. The CDR3 nucleotides are TGTGCCAGCAGACCGGGACAGGGGAGCCACGAGCAGTACTTC. This chain links TRBV6-8 with TRBJ2-7, with TRBD1 identical over 10 bases. The V segment lost 6 bases and the J segment 5 bases; nucleotides outside the gene matches: 7. Per germline, CDR1 MNHGY and CDR2 SAAAGT. The CDR3 covers 14 residues.